These 14 T cell receptor beta chains originate from one sample sequenced in a study of siplizumab effects on memory and regulatory T cells. Assay used: immunoSEQ multiplex PCR; TCRdb lists only in-frame clones, some missing. Counted here are about 80,000 clones, more than 85% occurring once; the ten biggest clones make up approximately 17%. Sequencing was performed on CD8+ T cells sorted from blood. The source is a human donor in good health.

This chain uses TRBV4-1 with TRBJ2-7; D gene uncertain. V lost 0 bases and J lost 4, with 7 bases in between. The CDR3 covers 13 residues. CDR1 is MGHRA, CDR2 YSYEKL, per germline. The CDR3 region has the DNA TGCGCCAGCAGCCAAGAGACTCTGTACGAGCAGTACTTC. Translated, it gives CASSQETLYEQYF.

The chain uses TRBV5-8 and TRBJ2-7; 12 nucleotides align to TRBD2. The germline gives CDR1 SGHTS, CDR2 YDEGEE. Trimming at V came to 4 bases and at J to 4 bases, leaving 9 bases not matched to a gene. The CDR3 totals 16 residues. DNA of the CDR3: TGTGCCAGCAGCGCGACAACTAGCGGGAGGTGGTACGAGCAGTACTTC. It is translated as CASSATTSGRWYEQYF.

The chain couples TRBV5-1 to TRBJ2-2, with no clear D. CDR3 length: 12 amino acids. CDR1 and CDR2 (germline): SGHRS, YFSETQ. V lost 8 bases, J lost 10 bases, and 15 bases lay in between. CDR3 nucleotide sequence: TGCGCCAGTAGGGTGGCGAACTTGGAGCTGTTTTTT. Amino acids: CASRVANLELFF. Supplemented by reference TRBV5-1 and TRBJ2-2, the full variable domain reads KAGVTQTPRYLIKTRGQQVTLSCSPISGHRSVSWYQQTPGQGLQFLFEYFSETQRNKGNFPGRFSGRQFSNSRSEMNVSTLELGDSALYLCASRVANLELFFGEGSRLTVL.

This rearrangement joins TRBV6-1 to TRBJ2-7, with D hard to call. This CDR3 has 14 residues. The V gene's germline CDR1 is MNHNS and CDR2 SASEGT. V was cut by 4 bases and J by 3 bases, with 13 bases left in between. CDR3 sequence (DNA): TGTGCCAGCAGTGGCCTTACTGGGATCTACGAGCAGTACTTC. Translated, it gives CASSGLTGIYEQYF.

This chain uses TRBV6-5 with TRBJ1-1, with D maybe TRBD1 (5 bases). The CDR3 consists of 13 residues. The germline V gene encodes CDR1 MNHEY and CDR2 SVGAGI. Deletions cut 6 bases from V and 7 bases from J, with 15 bases between. The CDR3 is CASRLEGSIEAFF. The CDR3 DNA reads as TGTGCCAGCAGGCTTGAGGGGTCCATTGAAGCTTTCTTT.

The rearrangement links TRBV15 to TRBJ1-2, with unresolved D. Germline values: CDR1 LNHNV, CDR2 YYDKDF (reference sequence). Between the trimmed V and J ends, which lost 3 bases and 4 bases, there was a span of 18 bases. The length of the CDR3 is 16 residues. CDR3 loop: CATSRTSADVGYGYTF. CDR3 nucleotides: TGTGCCACCAGCAGGACTTCAGCCGACGTGGGCTATGGCTACACCTTC.

As DNA, the CDR3 is TGTGCCAGCAGCTGGACAGGGCTGGAGGAGACCCAGTACTTC. It codes for CASSWTGLEETQYF. This chain connects TRBV5-4 to TRBJ2-5; 8 nucleotides match TRBD1. The junction had 6 bases not matched to a gene; V was cut back by 3 bases and J by 5 bases. This CDR3 is built from 14 residues. The germline V gene has CDR1 SGHNT and CDR2 YYREEE (reference sequence).

The chain couples TRBV5-4 to TRBJ2-7; TRBD2 aligns across 11 bases. Per germline, CDR1 SGHNT and CDR2 YYREEE (reference sequence). V lost 4 bases to trimming and J lost 3 bases; unmatched junction nucleotides: 6. The CDR3 spans 15 residues. CDR3 region: CASSDPGLAVYEQYF. The CDR3 DNA sequence: TGTGCCAGCAGCGATCCGGGACTAGCGGTCTACGAGCAGTACTTC.

The rearrangement joins TRBV11-1 to TRBJ2-1, with 7 bases identical to TRBD2. This CDR3 region has 17 residues. The junction had 10 bases not matched to a gene; V was cut back by 1 base and J by 4 bases. The germline gives CDR1 SGHAT, CDR2 FQDESV (reference sequence). CDR3 sequence: CASSLVGSSGLYNEQFF. DNA for the CDR3: TGTGCCAGCAGCTTAGTCGGCTCTAGCGGACTATACAATGAGCAGTTCTTC.

V usage is TRBV21-1 and J usage is TRBJ2-1; TRBD1, the D gene given by the table, was not confirmed from the DNA. TRBV21-1 is a pseudogene. The CDR3 loop spans 12 amino acids. CDR3 residues: CASSKRLGTGFF. The CDR3 DNA reads TGTGCCAGCAGCAAAAGGCTCGGGACAGGTTTCTTC.

This clone was seen just once. The chain employs TRBV25-1 and TRBJ1-1; 9 bases are shared with TRBD1. This CDR3 is 15 amino acids long. V was clipped by 1 base and J by 1 base; unmatched bases: 1. CDR1 is MGHDK and CDR2 is SYGVNS in the germline V gene. The CDR3 reads CASSESGQGNTEAFF. The CDR3 bases are TGTGCCAGCAGTGAATCGGGACAGGGGAACACTGAAGCTTTCTTT.

The genes are TRBV9 and TRBJ1-6; the D gene is possibly TRBD1 (6 bases). V lost 0 bases to trimming and J lost 3 bases, with 7 bases between them. The CDR3 runs to 15 residues. Germline assignment: CDR1 SGDLS and CDR2 YYNGEE. CDR3 coding DNA: TGTGCCAGCAGCGTAGAGACAGGCTATAATTCACCCCTCCACTTT. Translated: CASSVETGYNSPLHF.

V is TRBV23-1 and J is TRBJ2-7; 7 bases match TRBD2. TRBV23-1 is an open reading frame whose function is uncertain. The ends lost 2 bases at V and 2 bases at J; junction bases unmatched: 15. The CDR3 is 18 residues long. The CDR3 nucleotides are TGCGCCAGCAGTCAACCCGGAAAGTGGGGACTACTCCCCTACGAGCAGTACTTC. Translating it yields CASSQPGKWGLLPYEQYF.

The table lists this clone with a count of one. The gene calls are TRBV27 and TRBJ2-4, with D perhaps matching TRBD2 (7 bases). The V end lost 4 bases, the J end lost 6 bases, and 16 bases lay between the germline ends. Looked up from germline, CDR1 is MNHEY and CDR2 is SMNVEV (reference sequence). The CDR3 extends over 15 amino acids. The CDR3, as DNA: TGTGCCAGCAGTTCTCTCGCGGGGGCAATAAACATTCAGTACTTC. This codes for CASSSLAGAINIQYF.